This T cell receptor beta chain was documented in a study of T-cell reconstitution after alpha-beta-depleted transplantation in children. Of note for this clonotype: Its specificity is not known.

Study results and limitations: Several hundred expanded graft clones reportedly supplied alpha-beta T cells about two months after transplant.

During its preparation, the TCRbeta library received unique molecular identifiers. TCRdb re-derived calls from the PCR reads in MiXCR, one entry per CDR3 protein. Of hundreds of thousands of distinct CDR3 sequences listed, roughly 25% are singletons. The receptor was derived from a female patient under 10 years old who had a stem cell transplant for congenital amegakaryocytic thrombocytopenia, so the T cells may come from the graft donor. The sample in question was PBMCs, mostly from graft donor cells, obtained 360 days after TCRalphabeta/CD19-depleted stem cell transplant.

The CDR3 reads CASSFTSYGTGKVPEAFF. Written as DNA, the CDR3 is TGTGCCAGCAGTTTTACTTCCTACGGGACAGGGAAGGTTCCTGAAGCTTTCTTT. The chain combines TRBV28 with TRBJ1-1; 9 nucleotides align to TRBD1. The germline V gene has CDR1 MDHEN and CDR2 SYDVKM. This CDR3 comprises 18 residues. The ends lost 3 bases at V and 6 bases at J; junction bases unmatched: 17. Combining the CDR3 with reference TRBV28 and TRBJ1-1 gives the whole variable domain DVKVTQSSRYLVKRTGEKVFLECVQDMDHENMFWYRQDPGLGLRLIYFSYDVKMKEKGDIPEGYSVSREKKERFSLILESASTNQTSMYLCASSFTSYGTGKVPEAFFGQGTRLTVV.